Listed below are T cell receptor beta chains from one sample, sequenced in a study of early T cells in non-severe SARS-CoV-2 infection. Via MiXCR, TCRdb re-called the 5' RACE reads, giving one row per CDR3 protein. The repertoire has about 26,000 distinct CDR3 sequences, about 4.2% of them found once; the top ten carry about 4%. Sequencing was performed on whole blood. Source of these receptors: an adult who was a healthcare worker with PCR-confirmed SARS-CoV-2 infection or an uninfected control (not recorded which). CDR3s include the opening cysteine and the closing phenylalanine or tryptophan. A D gene is named only where the DNA matches it firmly. The size field is filled for only some rows; it gives once, few, many or a size class.

J gene	V gene	clone size	D gene	CDR3 DNA	CDR3 protein
TRBJ2-1	TRBV7-3	-	TRBD2	TGTGCCAGCAGCTTATCCGGGACTAGCGAGAATGAGCAGTTCTTC	CASSLSGTSENEQFF
TRBJ1-1	TRBV12-3/TRBV12-4	few	-	TGTGCCAGCAGTCCGACAGTTCGAAACACTGAAGCTTTCTTT	CASSPTVRNTEAFF
TRBJ1-6	TRBV5-1	many	-	TGCGCCAGCAGCCGGGTTGGACTGTCCTATAATTCACCCCTCCACTTT	CASSRVGLSYNSPLHF
TRBJ2-2	TRBV5-1	many	TRBD1	TGCGCCAGCAGCTTGAACAGGGGGGTTAACACCGGGGAGCTGTTTTTT	CASSLNRGVNTGELFF
TRBJ2-7	TRBV5-1	many	-	TGCGCCAGCAGCTTGACGGACCCCTCCTACGAGCAGTACTTC	CASSLTDPSYEQYF
TRBJ2-3	TRBV28	-	-	TGTGCCAGCAGTTTTTGGGGGAGGACCAACACAGATACGCAGTATTTT	CASSFWGRTNTDTQYF
TRBJ1-2	TRBV5-1	-	-	TGCGCCAGCAGCCTACAAACAGGAATCTATGGCTACACCTTC	CASSLQTGIYGYTF
TRBJ1-6	TRBV3-1	many	TRBD1	TGTGCCAGCAGCCGAATCCCAGGGGGCAGCTATAATTCACCCCTCCACTTT	CASSRIPGGSYNSPLHF
TRBJ2-7	TRBV11-2	-	-	TGTGCCAGCAGCTTAGATCCGGACGAGCAGTACTTC	CASSLDPDEQYF
TRBJ1-4	TRBV4-1	few	-	TGCGCCAGCAGCCAAGGTGGAGCCAGTAGTGAAAAACTGTTTTTT	CASSQGGASSEKLFF
TRBJ1-5	TRBV5-1	many	-	TGCGCCAGCAGCTTGGTCCCGGGCAATCAGCCCCAGCATTTT	CASSLVPGNQPQHF